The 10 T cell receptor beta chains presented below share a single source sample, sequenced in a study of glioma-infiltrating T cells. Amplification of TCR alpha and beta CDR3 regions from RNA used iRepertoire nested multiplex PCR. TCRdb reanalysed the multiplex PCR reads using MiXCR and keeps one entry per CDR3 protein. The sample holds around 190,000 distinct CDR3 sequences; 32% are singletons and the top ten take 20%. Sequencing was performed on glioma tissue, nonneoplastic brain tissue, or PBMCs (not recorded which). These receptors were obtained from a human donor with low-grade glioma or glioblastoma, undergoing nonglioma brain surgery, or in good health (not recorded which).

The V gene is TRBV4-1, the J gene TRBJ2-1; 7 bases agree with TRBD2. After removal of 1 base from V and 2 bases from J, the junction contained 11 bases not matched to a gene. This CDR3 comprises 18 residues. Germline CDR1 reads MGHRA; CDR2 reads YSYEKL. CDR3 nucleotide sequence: TGCGCCAGCAGCCAAGTCGTGTTAGCGGGCGAACCCTACAATGAGCAGTTCTTC. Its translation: CASSQVVLAGEPYNEQFF.

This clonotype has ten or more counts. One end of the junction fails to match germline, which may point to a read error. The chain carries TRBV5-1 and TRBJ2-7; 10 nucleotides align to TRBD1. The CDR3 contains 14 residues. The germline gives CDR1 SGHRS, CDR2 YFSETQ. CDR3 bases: TGTGCCAGCAGTTCCGGACAGGGGGCCTACGAGCAGTACTTC. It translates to CASSSGQGAYEQYF.

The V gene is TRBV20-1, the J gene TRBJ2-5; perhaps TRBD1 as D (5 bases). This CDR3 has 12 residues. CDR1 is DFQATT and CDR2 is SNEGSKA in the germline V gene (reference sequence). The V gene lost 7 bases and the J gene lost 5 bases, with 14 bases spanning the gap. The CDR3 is CSGLTVDETQYF. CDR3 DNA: TGCAGTGGATTGACAGTGGACGAGACCCAGTACTTC.

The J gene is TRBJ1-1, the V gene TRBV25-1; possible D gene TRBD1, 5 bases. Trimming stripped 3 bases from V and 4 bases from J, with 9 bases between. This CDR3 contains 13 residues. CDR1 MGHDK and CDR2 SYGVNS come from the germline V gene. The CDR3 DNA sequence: TGTGCCAGCAGTGACTGGGGCGTCACTGAAGCTTTCTTT. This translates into CASSDWGVTEAFF.

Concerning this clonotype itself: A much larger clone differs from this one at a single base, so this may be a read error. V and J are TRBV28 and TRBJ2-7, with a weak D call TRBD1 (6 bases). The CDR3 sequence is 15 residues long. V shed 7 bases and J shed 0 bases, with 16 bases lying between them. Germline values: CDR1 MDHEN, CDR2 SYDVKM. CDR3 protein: CASMRGKGDSYEQYF. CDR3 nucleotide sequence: TGTGCCAGCATGAGGGGAAAGGGGGACTCCTACGAGCAGTACTTC.

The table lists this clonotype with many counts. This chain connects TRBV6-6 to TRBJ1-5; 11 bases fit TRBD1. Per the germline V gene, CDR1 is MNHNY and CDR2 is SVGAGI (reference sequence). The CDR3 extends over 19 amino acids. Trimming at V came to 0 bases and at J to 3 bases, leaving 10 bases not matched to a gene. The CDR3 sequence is CASSYSWGTGGRNNQPQHF. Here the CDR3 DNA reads TGTGCCAGCAGTTACTCGTGGGGGACAGGGGGTAGAAACAATCAGCCCCAGCATTTT.

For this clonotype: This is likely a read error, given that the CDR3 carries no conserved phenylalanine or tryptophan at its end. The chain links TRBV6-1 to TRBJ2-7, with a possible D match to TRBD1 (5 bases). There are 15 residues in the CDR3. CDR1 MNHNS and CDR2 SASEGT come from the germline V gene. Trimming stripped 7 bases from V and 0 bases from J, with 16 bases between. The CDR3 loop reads CASMHDRQSSYEQYL. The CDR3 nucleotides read TGTGCCAGCATGCACGATCGACAGAGCTCCTACGAGCAGTACTTA.

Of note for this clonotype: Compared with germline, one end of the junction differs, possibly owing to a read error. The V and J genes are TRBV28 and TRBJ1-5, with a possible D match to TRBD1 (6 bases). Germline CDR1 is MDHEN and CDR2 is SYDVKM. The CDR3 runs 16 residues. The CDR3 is CASSLGGLMSNRPQHF. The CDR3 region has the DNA TGTGCCAGCAGTTTAGGGGGGCTCATGAGCAATCGGCCCCAGCATTTT.

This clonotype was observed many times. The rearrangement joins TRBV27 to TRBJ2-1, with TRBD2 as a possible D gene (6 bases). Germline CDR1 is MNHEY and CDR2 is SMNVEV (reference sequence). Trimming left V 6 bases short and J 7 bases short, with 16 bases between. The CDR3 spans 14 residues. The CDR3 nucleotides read TGTGCCAGCAGAGCGGGTCTAGTCAGGAATGAGCAGTTCTTC. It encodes CASRAGLVRNEQFF.

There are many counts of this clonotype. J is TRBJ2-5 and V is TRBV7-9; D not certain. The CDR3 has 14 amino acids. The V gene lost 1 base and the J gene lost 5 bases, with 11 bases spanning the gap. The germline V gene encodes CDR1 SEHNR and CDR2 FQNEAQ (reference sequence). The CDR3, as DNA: TGTGCCAGCAGCTTAGGAGTAAAGGTGGAGACCCAGTACTTC. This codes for CASSLGVKVETQYF.